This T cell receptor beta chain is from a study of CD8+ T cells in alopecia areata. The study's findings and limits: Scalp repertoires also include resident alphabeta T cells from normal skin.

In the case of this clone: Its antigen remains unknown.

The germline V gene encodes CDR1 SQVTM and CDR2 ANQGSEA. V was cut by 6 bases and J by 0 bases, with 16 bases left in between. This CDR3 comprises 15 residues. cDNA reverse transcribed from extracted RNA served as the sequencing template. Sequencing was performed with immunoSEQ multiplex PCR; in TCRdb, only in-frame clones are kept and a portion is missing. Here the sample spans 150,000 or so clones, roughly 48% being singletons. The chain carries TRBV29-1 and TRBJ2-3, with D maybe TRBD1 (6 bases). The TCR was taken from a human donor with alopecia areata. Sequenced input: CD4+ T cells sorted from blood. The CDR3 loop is CSVTGTQSSTDTQYF. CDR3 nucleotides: TGCAGCGTGACCGGGACACAGAGTAGCACAGATACGCAGTATTTT.